This T cell receptor (beta chain) emerged from a study of T cell responses to AZD1222 COVID-19 vaccine. The repertoire was sequenced with immunoSEQ multiplex PCR; TCRdb's copy has only in-frame clones and lacks some. Seen here are tens of thousands of clones, 70% to 90% observed once, and the top ten hold roughly 30%. Germline assignment: CDR1 LGHDT and CDR2 YNNKEL (reference sequence). Trimming left V 1 base short and J 4 bases short, with 13 bases between. The CDR3 has 15 amino acids. The sequenced sample was peripheral blood, obtained 28 days after the second AZD1222 dose. The receptor was derived from an adult who received the AZD1222 COVID-19 vaccine. The gene calls are TRBV3-1 (or the pseudogene TRBV3-2) and TRBJ2-5; possibly TRBD2 for D (5 bases). The CDR3 DNA reads TGTGCCAGCAGCCAAGGACCAACTAGTCGAGAGACCCAGTACTTC. Its translation: CASSQGPTSRETQYF.